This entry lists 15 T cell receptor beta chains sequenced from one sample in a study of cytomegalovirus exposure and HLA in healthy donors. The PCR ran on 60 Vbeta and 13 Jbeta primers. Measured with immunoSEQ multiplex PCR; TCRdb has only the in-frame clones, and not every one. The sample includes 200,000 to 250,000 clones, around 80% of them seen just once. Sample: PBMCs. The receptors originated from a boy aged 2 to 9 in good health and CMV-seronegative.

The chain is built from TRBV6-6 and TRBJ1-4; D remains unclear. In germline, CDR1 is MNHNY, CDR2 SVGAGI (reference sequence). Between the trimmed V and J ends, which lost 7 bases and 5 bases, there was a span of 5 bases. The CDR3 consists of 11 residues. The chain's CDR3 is CASTGNEKLFF. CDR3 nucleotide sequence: TGTGCCAGCACCGGGAATGAAAAACTGTTTTTT.

CDR3 amino acids: CASSPQGRRYNEQFF. The CDR3 bases are TGCGCCAGCAGCCCCCAGGGTAGGCGATACAATGAGCAGTTCTTC. The genes are TRBV4-1 and TRBJ2-1, with D possibly being TRBD1 (5 bases). The V and J ends lost 4 bases and 4 bases respectively, with 14 bases between them. Germline CDR1 is MGHRA and CDR2 is YSYEKL. CDR3 size: 15 residues.

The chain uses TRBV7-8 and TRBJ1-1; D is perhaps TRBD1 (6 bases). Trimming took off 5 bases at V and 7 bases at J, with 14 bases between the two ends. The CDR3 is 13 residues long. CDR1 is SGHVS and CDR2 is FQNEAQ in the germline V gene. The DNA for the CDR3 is TGTGCCAGCAGCCGGAGTGGGGGACATGAAGCTTTCTTT. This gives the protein CASSRSGGHEAFF. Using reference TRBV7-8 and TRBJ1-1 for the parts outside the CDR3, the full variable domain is GAGVSQSPRYKVAKRGQDVALRCDPISGHVSLFWYQQALGQGPEFLTYFQNEAQLDKSGLPSDRFFAERPEGSVSTLKIQRTQQEDSAVYLCASSRSGGHEAFFGQGTRLTVV.

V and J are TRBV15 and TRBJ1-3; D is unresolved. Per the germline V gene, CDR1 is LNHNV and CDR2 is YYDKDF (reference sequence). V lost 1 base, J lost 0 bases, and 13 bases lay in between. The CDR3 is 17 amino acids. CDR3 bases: TGTGCCACCAGCAGAGTCTTGGCGGCATCCTCTGGAAACACCATATATTTT. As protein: CATSRVLAASSGNTIYF. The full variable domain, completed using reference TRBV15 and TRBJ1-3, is DAMVIQNPRYQVTQFGKPVTLSCSQTLNHNVMYWYQQKSSQAPKLLFHYYDKDFNNEADTPDNFQSRRPNTSFCFLDIRSPGLGDTAMYLCATSRVLAASSGNTIYFGEGSWLTVV.

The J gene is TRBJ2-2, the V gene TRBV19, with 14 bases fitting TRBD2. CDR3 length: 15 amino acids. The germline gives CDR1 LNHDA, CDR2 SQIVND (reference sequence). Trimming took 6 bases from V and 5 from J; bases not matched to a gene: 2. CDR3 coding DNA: TGTGCCAGTAGCGGACTAGCGGGAGGTACCGGGGAGCTGTTTTTT. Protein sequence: CASSGLAGGTGELFF. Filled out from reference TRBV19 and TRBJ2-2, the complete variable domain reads DGGITQSPKYLFRKEGQNVTLSCEQNLNHDAMYWYRQDPGQGLRLIYYSQIVNDFQKGDIAEGYSVSREKKESFPLTVTSAQKNPTAFYLCASSGLAGGTGELFFGEGSRLTVL.

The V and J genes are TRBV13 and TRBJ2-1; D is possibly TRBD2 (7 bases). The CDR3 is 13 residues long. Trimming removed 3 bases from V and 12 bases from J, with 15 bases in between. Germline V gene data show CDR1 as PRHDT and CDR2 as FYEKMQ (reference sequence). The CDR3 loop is CASSFTGRDSQFF. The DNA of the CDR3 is TGTGCCAGCAGCTTTACAGGGAGGGATTCGCAGTTCTTC.

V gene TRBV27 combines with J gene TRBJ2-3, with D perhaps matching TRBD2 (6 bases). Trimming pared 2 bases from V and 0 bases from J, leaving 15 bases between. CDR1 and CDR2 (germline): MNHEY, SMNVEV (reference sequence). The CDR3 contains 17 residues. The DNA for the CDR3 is TGTGCCAGCAGTTTACTTGCTAGCGCTACTAGCACAGATACGCAGTATTTT. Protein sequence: CASSLLASATSTDTQYF.

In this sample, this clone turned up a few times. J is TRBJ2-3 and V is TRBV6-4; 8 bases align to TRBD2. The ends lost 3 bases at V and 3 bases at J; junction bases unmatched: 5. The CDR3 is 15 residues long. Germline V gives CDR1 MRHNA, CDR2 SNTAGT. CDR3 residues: CASSDQAGATDTQYF. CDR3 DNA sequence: TGTGCCAGCAGTGATCAAGCGGGAGCTACAGATACGCAGTATTTT.

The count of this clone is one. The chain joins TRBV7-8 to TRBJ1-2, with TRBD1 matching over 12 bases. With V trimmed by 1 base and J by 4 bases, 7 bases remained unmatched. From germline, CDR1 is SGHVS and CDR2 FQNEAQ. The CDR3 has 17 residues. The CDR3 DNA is TGTGCCAGCAGCTTAGGGAAGGGACAGGGGGCTACCTATGGCTACACCTTC. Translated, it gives CASSLGKGQGATYGYTF. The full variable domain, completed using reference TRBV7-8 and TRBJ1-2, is GAGVSQSPRYKVAKRGQDVALRCDPISGHVSLFWYQQALGQGPEFLTYFQNEAQLDKSGLPSDRFFAERPEGSVSTLKIQRTQQEDSAVYLCASSLGKGQGATYGYTFGSGTRLTVV.

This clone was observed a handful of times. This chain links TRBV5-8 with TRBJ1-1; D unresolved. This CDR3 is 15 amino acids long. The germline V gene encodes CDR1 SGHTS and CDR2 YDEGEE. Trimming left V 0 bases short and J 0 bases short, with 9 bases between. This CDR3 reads CASSLEAGLNTEAFF. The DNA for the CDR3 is TGTGCCAGCAGCTTGGAGGCAGGCTTGAACACTGAAGCTTTCTTT.

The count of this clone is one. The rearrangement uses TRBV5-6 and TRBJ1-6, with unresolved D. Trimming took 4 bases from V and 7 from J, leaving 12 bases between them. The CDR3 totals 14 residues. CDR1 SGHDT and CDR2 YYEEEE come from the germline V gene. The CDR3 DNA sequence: TGTGCCAGCAGCCAAGCCTCAAAGAATTCACCCCTCCACTTT. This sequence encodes CASSQASKNSPLHF.

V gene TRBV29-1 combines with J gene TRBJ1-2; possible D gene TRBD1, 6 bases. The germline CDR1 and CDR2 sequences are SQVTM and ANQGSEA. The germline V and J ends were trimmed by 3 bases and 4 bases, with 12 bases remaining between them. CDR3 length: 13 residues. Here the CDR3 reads CSVDGRGRYGYTF. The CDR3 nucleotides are TGCAGCGTTGATGGCAGGGGCCGCTATGGCTACACCTTC.

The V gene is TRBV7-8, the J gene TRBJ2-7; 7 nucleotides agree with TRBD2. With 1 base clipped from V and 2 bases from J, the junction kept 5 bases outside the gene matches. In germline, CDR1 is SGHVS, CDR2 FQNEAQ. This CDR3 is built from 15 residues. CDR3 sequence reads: CASSLGHGGTYEQYF. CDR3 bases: TGTGCCAGCAGCTTAGGACACGGGGGGACCTACGAGCAGTACTTC.

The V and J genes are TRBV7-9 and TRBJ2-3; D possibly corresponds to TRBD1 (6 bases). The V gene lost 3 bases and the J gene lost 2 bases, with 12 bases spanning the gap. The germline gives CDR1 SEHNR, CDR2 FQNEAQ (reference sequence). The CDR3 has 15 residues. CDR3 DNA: TGTGCCAGCAGCTTCGACAGGCTTGTCACAGATACGCAGTATTTT. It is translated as CASSFDRLVTDTQYF.

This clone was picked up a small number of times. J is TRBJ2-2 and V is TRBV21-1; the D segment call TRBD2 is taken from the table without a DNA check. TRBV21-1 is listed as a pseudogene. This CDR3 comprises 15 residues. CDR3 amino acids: CASSNCPRESGELFF. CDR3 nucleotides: TGTGCCAGCAGCAATTGTCCCCGGGAATCCGGGGAGCTGTTTTTT.